This TCR beta chain was recorded in a study of cytomegalovirus exposure and HLA in healthy donors. Amplification used 60 Vbeta primers and 13 Jbeta primers. Assay used: immunoSEQ multiplex PCR; TCRdb lists only in-frame clones, some missing. The sample's table shows 200,000 to 250,000 clones. The receptor's source is a woman aged 25 to 39 in good health and CMV-seropositive. The sample comprised PBMCs.

The CDR3 is CASSQLIKGADEQYF. CDR3 bases: TGTGCCAGTAGTCAACTAATCAAAGGGGCCGACGAGCAGTACTTC. The V gene is TRBV19, the J gene TRBJ2-7, with D maybe TRBD1 (5 bases). There are 15 residues in the CDR3. Germline loops: CDR1 LNHDA, CDR2 SQIVND (reference sequence). V was shortened by 5 bases and J by 5 bases, with 19 bases between the two germline ends.